This entry features one T cell receptor beta chain sequence. Antigen unknown. TCRdb reanalysed the reads using MiXCR and keeps one entry per CDR3 protein. Counted here are about 900,000 distinct CDR3 sequences, around a third occurring once; the ten biggest clones make up around an eighth. Germline V gene data show CDR1 as DFQATT and CDR2 as SNEGSKA (reference sequence). Trimming left V 5 bases short and J 5 bases short, with 21 bases between. The CDR3 covers 15 residues. The sample belongs to a study of T cell repertoires in cytomegalovirus infection. Study findings and constraints: HLA-C-restricted CMV-specific TCR beta clonotypes prevailed in the ex vivo response.

The clonotype originates from a human donor in good health (CMV status not recorded). Some clones in this sample may be carry-over from other donors' samples. Sequencing was performed on cultured CD8+ T cells from PBMCs, taken from culture after CMV antigen stimulation. The chain is built from TRBV20-1 and TRBJ1-1; no clear D gene. CDR3 in amino acids: CSALTRAPIGTEAFF. As DNA, the CDR3 is TGCAGTGCTTTAACCCGGGCCCCCATTGGGACTGAAGCTTTCTTT.